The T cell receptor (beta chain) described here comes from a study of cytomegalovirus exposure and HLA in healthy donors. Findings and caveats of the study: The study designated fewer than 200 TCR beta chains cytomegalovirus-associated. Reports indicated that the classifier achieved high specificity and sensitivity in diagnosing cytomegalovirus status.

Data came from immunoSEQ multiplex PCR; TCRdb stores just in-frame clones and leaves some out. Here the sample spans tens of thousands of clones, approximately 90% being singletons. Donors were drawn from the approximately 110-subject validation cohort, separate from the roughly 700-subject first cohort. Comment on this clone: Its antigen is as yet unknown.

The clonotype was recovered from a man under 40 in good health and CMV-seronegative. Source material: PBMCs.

The CDR3 sequence: CASSPQGTGTEKLFF. The CDR3 region has the DNA TGTGCCAGCTCACCACAAGGGACAGGGACCGAAAAACTGTTTTTT. The chain carries TRBV18 and TRBJ1-4; 9 bases line up with TRBD1. CDR1 is KGHSH and CDR2 is LQKENI in the germline V gene. The CDR3 is 15 amino acids. J gave up 8 bases and V 1 base, and 5 bases lay outside the gene matches.